This TCR beta chain was observed in a study of blood T cell repertoires in COVID-19 (TCRdb year 2020). The study in broad terms: The collaborator samples originated in the United States, Italy and Spain and spanned the acute and convalescent phases of COVID-19. The material from the prospective study consisted of cDNA or gDNA derived from T cells, B-cell-depleted T cells, or PBMCs. Subjects who had been exposed to COVID-19, were actively infected with it, or had recovered from it provided the deeply sampled blood TCRbeta repertoires that made up the dataset. A freely available public database, intended as a resource for researchers studying the immune response to SARS-CoV-2, is where the repertoires were released. The samples were drawn from the first 160 participants of the ongoing ImmuneRACE study and from roughly 1,300 subjects provided by 6 global collaborators. Nearly every sample came with metadata listing a de-identified subject ID, COVID-19 status, age in years and sex. Where HLA class I and class II types were available, the types were taken from metadata supplied by the sample provider, not from assay-based typing. What the work shows at the level of the full study, not this receptor alone: Clinical and demographic metadata were provided uncurated, with the amount varying by source and participant.

TCRbeta CDR3 regions were amplified from genomic DNA using the immunoSEQ Assay, a bias-controlled multiplex PCR. On the authors' methods: Nucleated cell counts per sample were estimated from amplification of reference gene primers within the assay. To quantify the absolute abundance of each unique TCRbeta CDR3 rearrangement, sequence reads were collapsed and filtered. Productive Simpson clonality was computed per sample as the square root of Simpson's diversity index over productive rearrangements. Not all clones reach the TCRdb copy of this immuneACCESS table, which keeps in-frame sequences only. Checked studies attribute under half of the gap to unresolved V genes and leave the rest unexplained. That table supplies the V and J calls and clone size; D and trimming were determined from the DNA. Here the sample has more than 150,000 clones; about 84% occur a single time. The ten largest account for around 6.8% of the sample.

Whole blood was collected in K2EDTA tubes by collaborating institutions according to the institutions' own protocols. Collaborator samples were shipped for TCRbeta analysis as frozen whole blood, isolated PBMCs, or DNA extracted from either sample type. About this clone itself: It lacks a known antigen. Qualities for individual bases were not recorded, and no much larger clone is one base off.

From the cysteine up to the phenylalanine, the CDR3 has a length of 14 residues. The entry retains the CDR3 DNA only, 42 bases that are in frame from base 1. V and J are trimmed by 7 bases and 2 bases, and the gene matches miss 8 bases of the junction. Per the germline V gene, MNHEY is the CDR1 and SVGAGI is the CDR2. The clonotype comes from a human donor in a cohort sampled during active COVID-19. This sequence uses TRBV6-5 and TRBJ2-7; 7 nucleotides in the junction match TRBD1. The material sequenced was peripheral blood. The CDR3 in this case is CASIIDRDAYEQYF. In nucleotide form, the sequence is TGTGCCAGCATTATTGACAGGGACGCCTACGAGCAGTACTTC.